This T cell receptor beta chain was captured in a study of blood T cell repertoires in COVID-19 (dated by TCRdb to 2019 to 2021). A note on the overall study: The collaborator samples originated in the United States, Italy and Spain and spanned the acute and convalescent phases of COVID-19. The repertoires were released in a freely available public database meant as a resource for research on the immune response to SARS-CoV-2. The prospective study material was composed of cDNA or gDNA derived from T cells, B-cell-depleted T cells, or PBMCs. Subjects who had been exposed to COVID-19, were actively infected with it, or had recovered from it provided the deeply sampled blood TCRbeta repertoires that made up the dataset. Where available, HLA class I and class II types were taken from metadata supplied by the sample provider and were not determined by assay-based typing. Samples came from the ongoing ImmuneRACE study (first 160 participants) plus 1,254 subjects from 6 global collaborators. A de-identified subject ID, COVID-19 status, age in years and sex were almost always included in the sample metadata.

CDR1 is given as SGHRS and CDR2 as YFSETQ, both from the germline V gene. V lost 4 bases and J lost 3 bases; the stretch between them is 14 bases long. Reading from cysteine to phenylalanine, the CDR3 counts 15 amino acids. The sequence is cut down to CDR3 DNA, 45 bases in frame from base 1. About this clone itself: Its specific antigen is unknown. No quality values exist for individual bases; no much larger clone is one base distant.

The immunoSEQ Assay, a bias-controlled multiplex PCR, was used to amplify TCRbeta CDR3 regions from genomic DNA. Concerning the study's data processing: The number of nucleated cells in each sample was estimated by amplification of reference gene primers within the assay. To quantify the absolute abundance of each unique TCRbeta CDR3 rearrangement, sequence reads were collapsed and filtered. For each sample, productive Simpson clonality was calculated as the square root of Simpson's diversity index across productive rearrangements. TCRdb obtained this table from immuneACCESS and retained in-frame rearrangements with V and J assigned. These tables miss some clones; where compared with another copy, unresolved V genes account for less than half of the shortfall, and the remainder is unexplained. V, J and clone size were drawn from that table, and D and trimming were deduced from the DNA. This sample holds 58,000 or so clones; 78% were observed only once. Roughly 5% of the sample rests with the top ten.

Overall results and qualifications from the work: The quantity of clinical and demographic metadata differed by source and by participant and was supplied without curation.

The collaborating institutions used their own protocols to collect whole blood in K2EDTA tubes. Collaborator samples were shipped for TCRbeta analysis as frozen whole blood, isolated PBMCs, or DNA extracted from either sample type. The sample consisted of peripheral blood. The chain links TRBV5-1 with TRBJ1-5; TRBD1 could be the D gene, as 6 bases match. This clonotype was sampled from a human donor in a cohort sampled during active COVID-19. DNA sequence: TGCGCCAGCAGCCCAAATACAGGGTCCAATCAGCCCCAGCATTTT. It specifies CASSPNTGSNQPQHF.